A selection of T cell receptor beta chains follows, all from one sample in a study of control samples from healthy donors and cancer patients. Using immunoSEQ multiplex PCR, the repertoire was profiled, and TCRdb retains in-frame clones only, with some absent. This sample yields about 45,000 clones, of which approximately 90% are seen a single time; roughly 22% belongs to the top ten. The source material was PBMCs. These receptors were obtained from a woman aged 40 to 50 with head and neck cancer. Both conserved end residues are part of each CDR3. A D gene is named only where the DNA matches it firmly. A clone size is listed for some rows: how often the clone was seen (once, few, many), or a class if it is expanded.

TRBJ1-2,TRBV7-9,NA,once,TGTGCCAGCAGCTCACAGGCTAACTATGGCTACACCTTC,CASSSQANYGYTF
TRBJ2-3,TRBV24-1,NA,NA,TGTGCCACCAGTGATCCGGGGGGCTCTACCCTTAGGGCAGATACGCAGTATTTT,CATSDPGGSTLRADTQYF
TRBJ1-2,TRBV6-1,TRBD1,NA,TGTGCCAGCAGTGAACTGACAGGGCCTAACTATGGCTACACCTTC,CASSELTGPNYGYTF
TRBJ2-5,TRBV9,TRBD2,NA,TGTGCCAGCAGCGTGGCTAGCGGGGGGTTGGGGACCCAGTACTTC,CASSVASGGLGTQYF
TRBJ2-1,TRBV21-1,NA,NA,TGTGCCAGCAGCAAAGGGGCTTGGGGGGGTTACAATGAGCAGTTCTTC,CASSKGAWGGYNEQFF
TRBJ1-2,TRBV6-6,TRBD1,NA,TGTGCCAGCACCCAGGGGGCTTCTACGACCTTC,CASTQGASTTF
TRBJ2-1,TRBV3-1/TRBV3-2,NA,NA,TGTGCCAGCAGCCCAACCCTTGTCGGGGTTGAGCAGTTCTTC,CASSPTLVGVEQFF
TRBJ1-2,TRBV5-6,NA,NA,TGTGCCAGCAGACCGTGGGGCAGGGGAGGCGGCTACACCTTC,CASRPWGRGGGYTF
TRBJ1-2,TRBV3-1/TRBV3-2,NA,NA,TGTGCCAGCAGCCAAGGTGGGAGCTATGGCTACACCTTC,CASSQGGSYGYTF
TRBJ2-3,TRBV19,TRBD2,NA,TGTGCCAGTAGTATTCGTCTAGGTAGCGGGGGGGTTAACACAGATACGCAGTATTTT,CASSIRLGSGGVNTDTQYF
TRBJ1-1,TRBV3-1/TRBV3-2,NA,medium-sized,TGTGCCAGCAGCCTCGGGGTCCCTGAGGGGGAAGCTTTCTTT,CASSLGVPEGEAFF
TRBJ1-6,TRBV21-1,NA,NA,TGTGCCAGCAGCAAAGGCGGGACGCAAGATAATTCACCCCTCCACTTT,CASSKGGTQDNSPLHF
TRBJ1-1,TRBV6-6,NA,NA,TGTGCCAGCAGTTTTGAGGGGCCCACTGAAGCTTTCTTT,CASSFEGPTEAFF
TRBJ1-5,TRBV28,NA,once,TGTGCCAGCAGTTTATCCCGTCCGGCGTCCCCCTTCAATCAGCCCCAGCATTTT,CASSLSRPASPFNQPQHF
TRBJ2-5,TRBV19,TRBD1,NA,TGTGCCACCGTGGACAGGGAAGAGACCCAGTACTTC,CATVDREETQYF
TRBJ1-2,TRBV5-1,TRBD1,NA,TGCGCCAGCAGCTCGGGACAGCTCTCGAACTATGGCTACACCTTC,CASSSGQLSNYGYTF
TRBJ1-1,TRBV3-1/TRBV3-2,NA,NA,TGTGCCAGCAGCCGAGGGCAGGGAAGCACTGAAGCTTTCTTT,CASSRGQGSTEAFF
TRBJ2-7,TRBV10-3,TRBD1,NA,TGTGCCATCCCTCAGGAGGAGACAGGGTCTTACGAGCAGTACTTC,CAIPQEETGSYEQYF
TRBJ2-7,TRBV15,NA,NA,TGTGCCACCAGGGAAGGAGGGGGGAGGGGATACGAGCAGTACTTC,CATREGGGRGYEQYF
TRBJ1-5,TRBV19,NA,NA,TGTGCCAGTCAAAGGGGGGCTTATCAGCCCCAGCATTTT,CASQRGAYQPQHF
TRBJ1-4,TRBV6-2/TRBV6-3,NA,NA,TGTGCCAGCAGCCCTTTAGGGGTTGGGGAGGAAAAACTGTTTTTT,CASSPLGVGEEKLFF
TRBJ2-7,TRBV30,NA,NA,TGTGCCTGGAGCCAACAGGGTACCGGCTACGAGCAGTACTTC,CAWSQQGTGYEQYF
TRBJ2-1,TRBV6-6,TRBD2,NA,TGTGCCAGCAGTTACCCCGGGACTAGCGGATACAATGAGCAGTTCTTC,CASSYPGTSGYNEQFF
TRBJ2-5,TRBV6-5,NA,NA,TGTGCCAGCAGTAAAAGGTCGAGGGAGACCCAGTACTTC,CASSKRSRETQYF
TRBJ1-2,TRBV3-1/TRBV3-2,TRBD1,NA,TGTGCCAGCAGCCCCACGACAGGGGGAAATGGCTACACCTTC,CASSPTTGGNGYTF
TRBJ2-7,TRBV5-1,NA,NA,TGCGCCAGCAGCGGCAGATCCTCCTACGAGCAGTACTTC,CASSGRSSYEQYF
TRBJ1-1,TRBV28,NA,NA,TGTGCCAGCAGTGGTACGATGTCTGAAGCTTTCTTT,CASSGTMSEAFF
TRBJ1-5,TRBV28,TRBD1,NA,TGTGCCAGCAGTTTGACCCATCTCCGGGACAGGGGATATCAGCCCCAGCATTTT,CASSLTHLRDRGYQPQHF
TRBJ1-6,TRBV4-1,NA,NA,TGCGCCAGCAGCCCTCCCACCCACAGGGTGTCCTATAATTCACCCCTCCACTTT,CASSPPTHRVSYNSPLHF
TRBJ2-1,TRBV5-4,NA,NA,TGTGCCAGCAGCTTGGACAGGGAATATTTCAATGAGCAGTTCTTC,CASSLDREYFNEQFF
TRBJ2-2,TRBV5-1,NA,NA,TGCGCCAGCAGCTTGGCCGACAGACCGACCGGGGAGCTGTTTTTT,CASSLADRPTGELFF